The rows below give T cell receptor beta chains drawn from one sample of a study of blood T cells in healthy people across ages. TCRdb passed the 5' RACE reads through MiXCR, listing each CDR3 protein once. The sample consists of 800,000 or so distinct CDR3 sequences, roughly 25% of them appearing once. This sample was shared with a second study, whose subject was T cells of mothers and their children.

Sequencing was done on a sample of blood. The receptors come from a boy aged 5-17 years in good health. CDR3s include the opening cysteine and the closing phenylalanine or tryptophan. Fields, in order: clone size, J gene, D gene, V gene, CDR3 DNA, CDR3 protein. The D gene is left open where the match is weak. Clone size is shown for a subset of rows, as once, few, many or a class of expanded clone.

few,TRBJ2-7,NA,TRBV29-1,TGCAGCGTTTCCTTGGGGGGTTCCTACGAGCAGTACTTC,CSVSLGGSYEQYF
few,TRBJ1-1,TRBD1,TRBV20-1,TGCAGTGCGACAGGGGAGTCGAACACTGAAGCTTTCTTT,CSATGESNTEAFF
few,TRBJ2-7,NA,TRBV12-3/TRBV12-4,TGTGCCAGCAGTTGGGCTGGGGGCAATAGCGGAAATTACGAGCAGTACTTC,CASSWAGGNSGNYEQYF
NA,TRBJ1-2,NA,TRBV20-1,TGCAGTGCTAGTGGAGACGAAGAGACCAACTATGGCTACACCTTC,CSASGDEETNYGYTF
few,TRBJ1-5,NA,TRBV6-2/TRBV6-3,TGTGCCAGCAGTTCCCCGGACAGGCCCCAGCATTTT,CASSSPDRPQHF
few,TRBJ2-7,NA,TRBV29-1,TGCAGCGTTGTAGGGGGTGACGCCTACGAGCAGTACTTC,CSVVGGDAYEQYF
few,TRBJ2-3,NA,TRBV5-5,TGTGCCAGCAGCTTGGATGCTATGTCGGCAGATACGCAGTATTTT,CASSLDAMSADTQYF
NA,TRBJ2-3,NA,TRBV6-6,TGTGCCAGCAGTTACCAGGGTCCAGATACGCAGTATTTT,CASSYQGPDTQYF
few,TRBJ2-3,TRBD1,TRBV29-1,TGCAGCGTTGCGGACAGGGGGCTTCAAGATACGCAGTATTTT,CSVADRGLQDTQYF
NA,TRBJ1-6,NA,TRBV7-3,TGTGCCAGCAGCGCCGGACGGCCCTATAATTCACCCCTCCACTTT,CASSAGRPYNSPLHF
few,TRBJ2-5,TRBD2,TRBV10-2,TGCGCCAGCAGTGAGTCGCCCCTAGCGGGGCCATACCAAGAGACCCAGTACTTC,CASSESPLAGPYQETQYF
few,TRBJ2-1,NA,TRBV6-2/TRBV6-3,TGTGCCAGCAGTTTTCAGGGAGGACTCTACAATGAGCAGTTCTTC,CASSFQGGLYNEQFF
NA,TRBJ1-4,NA,TRBV10-3,TGTGCCATCAGCGAAACGACAGGCAATGAAAAACTGTTTTTT,CAISETTGNEKLFF
NA,TRBJ2-1,TRBD2,TRBV29-1,TGCAGCGTTTGGCTAGCGGGAGGTTACAATGAGCAGTTCTTC,CSVWLAGGYNEQFF
few,TRBJ2-5,TRBD2,TRBV7-6,TGTGCCAGCAGCTTATTACCCAAGCGGGACCACCAAGAGACCCAGTACTTC,CASSLLPKRDHQETQYF
few,TRBJ2-4,TRBD2,TRBV4-2,TGTGCCAGCAGCCAAGCGGCGGGAGTAGGGGAAGGCATTCAGTACTTC,CASSQAAGVGEGIQYF